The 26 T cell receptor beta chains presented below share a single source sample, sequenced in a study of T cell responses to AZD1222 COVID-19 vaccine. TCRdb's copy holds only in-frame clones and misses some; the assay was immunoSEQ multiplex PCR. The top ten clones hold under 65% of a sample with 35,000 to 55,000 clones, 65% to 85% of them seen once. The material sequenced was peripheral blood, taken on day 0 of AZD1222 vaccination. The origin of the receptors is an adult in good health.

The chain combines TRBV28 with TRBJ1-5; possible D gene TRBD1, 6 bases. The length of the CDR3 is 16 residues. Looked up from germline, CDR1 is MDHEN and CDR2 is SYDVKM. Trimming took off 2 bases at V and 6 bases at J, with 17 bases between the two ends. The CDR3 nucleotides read TGTGCCAGCAGTTTACTCGGGTGGGGGGGCAGTCAGCCCCAGCATTTT. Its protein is CASSLLGWGGSQPQHF.

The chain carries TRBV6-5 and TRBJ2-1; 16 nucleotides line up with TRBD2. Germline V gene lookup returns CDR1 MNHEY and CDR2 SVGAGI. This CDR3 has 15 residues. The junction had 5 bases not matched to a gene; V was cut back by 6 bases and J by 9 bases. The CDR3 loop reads CASSPGLAGGGEQFF. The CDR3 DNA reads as TGTGCCAGCAGCCCGGGACTAGCGGGGGGGGGTGAGCAGTTCTTC.

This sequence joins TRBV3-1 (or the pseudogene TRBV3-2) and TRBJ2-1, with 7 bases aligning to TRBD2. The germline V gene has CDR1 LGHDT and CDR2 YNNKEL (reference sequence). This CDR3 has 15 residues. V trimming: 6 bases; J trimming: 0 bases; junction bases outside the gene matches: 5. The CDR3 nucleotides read TGTGCCAGCAGTACGGGCGGGGGCTCCTACAATGAGCAGTTCTTC. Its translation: CASSTGGGSYNEQFF.

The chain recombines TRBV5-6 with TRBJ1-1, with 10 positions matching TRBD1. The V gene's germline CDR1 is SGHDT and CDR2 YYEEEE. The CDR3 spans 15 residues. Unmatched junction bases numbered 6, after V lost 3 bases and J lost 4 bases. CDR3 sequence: CASSWGQGRGTEAFF. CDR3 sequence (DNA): TGTGCCAGCAGCTGGGGACAGGGGAGGGGCACTGAAGCTTTCTTT.

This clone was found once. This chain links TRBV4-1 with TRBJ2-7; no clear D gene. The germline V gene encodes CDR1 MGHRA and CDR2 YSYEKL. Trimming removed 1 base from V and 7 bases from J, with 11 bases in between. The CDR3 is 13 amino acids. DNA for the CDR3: TGCGCCAGCAGCCAAGGAGTGGGCTGGGAGCAGTACTTC. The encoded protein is CASSQGVGWEQYF.

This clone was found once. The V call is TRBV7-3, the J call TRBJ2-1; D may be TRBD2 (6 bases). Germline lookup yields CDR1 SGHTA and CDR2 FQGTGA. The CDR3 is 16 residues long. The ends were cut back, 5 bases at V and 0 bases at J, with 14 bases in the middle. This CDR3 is CASSPFPGSSYNEQFF. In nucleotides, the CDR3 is TGTGCCAGCAGCCCCTTCCCCGGGAGCTCCTACAATGAGCAGTTCTTC.

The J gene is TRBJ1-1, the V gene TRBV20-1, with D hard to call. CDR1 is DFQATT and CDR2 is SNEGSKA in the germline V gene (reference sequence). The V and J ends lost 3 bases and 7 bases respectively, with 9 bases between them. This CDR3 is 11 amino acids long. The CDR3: CSARREVEAFF. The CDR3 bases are TGCAGTGCTAGGAGGGAAGTTGAAGCTTTCTTT.

Written as DNA, the CDR3 is TGCGCCAGCAGCTGGGGAGGGGCAGATACGCAGTATTTT. Amino acid sequence: CASSWGGADTQYF. The V gene is TRBV5-1, the J gene TRBJ2-3; 7 nucleotides line up with TRBD2. Per the germline V gene, CDR1 is SGHRS and CDR2 is YFSETQ. CDR3 length equals 13 residues. Trimming cost V 3 bases and J 4 bases; bases outside gene matches: 2.

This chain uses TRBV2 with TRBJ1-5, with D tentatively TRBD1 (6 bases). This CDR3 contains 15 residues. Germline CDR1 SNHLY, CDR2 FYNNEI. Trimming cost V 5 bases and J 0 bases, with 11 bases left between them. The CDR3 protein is CASSQGLDSNQPQHF. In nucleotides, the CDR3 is TGTGCCAGCAGTCAGGGGCTAGATAGCAATCAGCCCCAGCATTTT.

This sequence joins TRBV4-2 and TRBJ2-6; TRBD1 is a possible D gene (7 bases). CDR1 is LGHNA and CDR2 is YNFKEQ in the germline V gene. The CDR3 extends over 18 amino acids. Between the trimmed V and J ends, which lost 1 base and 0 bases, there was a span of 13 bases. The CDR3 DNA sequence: TGTGCCAGCAGCCAAGTGGAGGGGGCGGGCTCTGGGGCCAACGTCCTGACTTTC. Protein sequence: CASSQVEGAGSGANVLTF.

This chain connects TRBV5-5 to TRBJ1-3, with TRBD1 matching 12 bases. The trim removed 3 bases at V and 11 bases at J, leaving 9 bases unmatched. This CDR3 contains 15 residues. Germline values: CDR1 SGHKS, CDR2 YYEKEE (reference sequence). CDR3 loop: CASSWEPGQGASIYF. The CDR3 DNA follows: TGTGCCAGCAGCTGGGAACCGGGACAGGGGGCATCCATATATTTT.

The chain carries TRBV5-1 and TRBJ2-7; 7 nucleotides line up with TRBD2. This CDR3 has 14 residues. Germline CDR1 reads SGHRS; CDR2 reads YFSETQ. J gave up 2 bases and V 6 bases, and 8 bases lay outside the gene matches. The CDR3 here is CASNPGRGTYEQYF. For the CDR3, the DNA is TGCGCCAGCAATCCGGGGCGGGGGACCTACGAGCAGTACTTC.

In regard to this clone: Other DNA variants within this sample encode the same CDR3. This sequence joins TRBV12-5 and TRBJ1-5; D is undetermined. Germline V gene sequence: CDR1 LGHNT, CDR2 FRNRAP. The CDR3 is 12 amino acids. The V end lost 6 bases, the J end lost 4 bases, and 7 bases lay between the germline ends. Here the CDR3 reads CASGQQNQPQHF. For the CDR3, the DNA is TGTGCTAGTGGCCAGCAAAATCAGCCCCAGCATTTT. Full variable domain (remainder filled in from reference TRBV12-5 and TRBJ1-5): DARVTQTPRHKVTEMGQEVTMRCQPILGHNTVFWYRQTMMQGLELLAYFRNRAPLDDSGMPKDRFSAEMPDATLATLKIQPSEPRDSAVYFCASGQQNQPQHFGDGTRLSIL.

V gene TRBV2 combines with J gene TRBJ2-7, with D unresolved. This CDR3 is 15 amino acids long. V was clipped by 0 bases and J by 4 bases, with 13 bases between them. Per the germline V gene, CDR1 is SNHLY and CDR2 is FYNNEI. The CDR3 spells CASSEATTPRYEQYF. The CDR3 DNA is TGTGCCAGCAGTGAAGCCACGACACCCCGGTACGAGCAGTACTTC.

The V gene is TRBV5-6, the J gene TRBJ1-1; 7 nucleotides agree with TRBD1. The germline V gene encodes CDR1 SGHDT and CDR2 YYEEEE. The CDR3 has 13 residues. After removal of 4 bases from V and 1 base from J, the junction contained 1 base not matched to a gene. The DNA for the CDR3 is TGTGCCAGCAGCGGGGACAGGAACACTGAAGCTTTCTTT. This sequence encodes CASSGDRNTEAFF.

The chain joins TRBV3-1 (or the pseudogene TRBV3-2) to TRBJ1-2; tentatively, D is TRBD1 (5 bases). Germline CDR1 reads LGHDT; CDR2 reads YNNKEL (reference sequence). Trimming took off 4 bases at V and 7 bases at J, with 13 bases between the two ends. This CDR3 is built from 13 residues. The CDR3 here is CASSLDTGGGYTF. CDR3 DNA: TGTGCCAGCAGCCTGGACACAGGAGGTGGCTACACCTTC.

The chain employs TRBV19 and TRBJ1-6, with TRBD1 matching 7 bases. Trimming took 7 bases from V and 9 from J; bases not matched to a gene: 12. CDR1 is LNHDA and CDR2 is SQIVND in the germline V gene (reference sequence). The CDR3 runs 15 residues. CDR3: CASTRDSASLSPLHF. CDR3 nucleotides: TGTGCCAGTACAAGGGACAGCGCTTCCCTTTCACCCCTCCACTTT.

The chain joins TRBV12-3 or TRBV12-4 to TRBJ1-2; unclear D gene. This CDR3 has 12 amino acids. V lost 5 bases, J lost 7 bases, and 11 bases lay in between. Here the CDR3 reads CASSPALGGYTF. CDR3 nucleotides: TGTGCCAGCAGTCCAGCTCTAGGTGGCTACACCTTC.

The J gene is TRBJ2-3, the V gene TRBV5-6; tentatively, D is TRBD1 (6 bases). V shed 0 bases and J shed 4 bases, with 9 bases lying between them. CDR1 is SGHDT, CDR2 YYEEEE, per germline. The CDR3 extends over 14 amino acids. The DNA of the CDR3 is TGTGCCAGCAGCTTGGCGGGACATCCAGATACGCAGTATTTT. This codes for CASSLAGHPDTQYF.

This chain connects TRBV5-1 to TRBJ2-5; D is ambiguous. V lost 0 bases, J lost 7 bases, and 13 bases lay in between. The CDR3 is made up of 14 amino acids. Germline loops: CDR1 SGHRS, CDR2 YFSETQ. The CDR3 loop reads CASSLGAVTGTQYF. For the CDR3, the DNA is TGCGCCAGCAGCTTGGGGGCCGTGACGGGGACCCAGTACTTC.

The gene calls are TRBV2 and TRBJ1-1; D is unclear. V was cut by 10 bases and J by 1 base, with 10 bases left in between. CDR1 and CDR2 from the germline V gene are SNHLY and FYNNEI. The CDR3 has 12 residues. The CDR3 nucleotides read TGTGCCACCACGAGGGAGAACACTGAAGCTTTCTTT. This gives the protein CATTRENTEAFF.

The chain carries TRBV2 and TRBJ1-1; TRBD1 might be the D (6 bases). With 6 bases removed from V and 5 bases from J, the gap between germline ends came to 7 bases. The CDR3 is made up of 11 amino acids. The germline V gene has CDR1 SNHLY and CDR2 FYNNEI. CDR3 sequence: CASRQGTEAFF. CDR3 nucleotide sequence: TGTGCCAGCAGACAGGGAACTGAAGCTTTCTTT. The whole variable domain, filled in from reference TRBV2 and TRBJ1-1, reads EPEVTQTPSHQVTQMGQEVILRCVPISNHLYFYWYRQILGQKVEFLVSFYNNEISEKSEIFDDQFSVERPDGSNFTLKIRSTKLEDSAMYFCASRQGTEAFFGQGTRLTVV.

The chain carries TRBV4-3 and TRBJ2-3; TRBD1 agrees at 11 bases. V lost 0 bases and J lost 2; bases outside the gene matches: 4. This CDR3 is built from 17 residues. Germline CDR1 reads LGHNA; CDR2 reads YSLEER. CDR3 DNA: TGCGCCAGCAGCCAAGAAATGGGACAGGGGGTCACAGATACGCAGTATTTT. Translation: CASSQEMGQGVTDTQYF.

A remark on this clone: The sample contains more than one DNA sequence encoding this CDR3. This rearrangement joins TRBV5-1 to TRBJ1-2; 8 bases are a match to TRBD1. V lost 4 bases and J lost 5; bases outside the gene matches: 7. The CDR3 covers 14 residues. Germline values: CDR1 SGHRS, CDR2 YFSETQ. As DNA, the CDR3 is TGCGCCAGCAGCCTAGGGACAGGCCTGTATGGCTACACCTTC. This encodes CASSLGTGLYGYTF.

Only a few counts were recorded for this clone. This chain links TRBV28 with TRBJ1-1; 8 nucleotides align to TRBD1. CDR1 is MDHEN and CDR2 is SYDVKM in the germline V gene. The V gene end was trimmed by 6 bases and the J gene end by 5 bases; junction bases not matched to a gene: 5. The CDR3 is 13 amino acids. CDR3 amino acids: CASSGQGWTEAFF. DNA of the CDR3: TGTGCCAGCAGCGGACAGGGTTGGACTGAAGCTTTCTTT.

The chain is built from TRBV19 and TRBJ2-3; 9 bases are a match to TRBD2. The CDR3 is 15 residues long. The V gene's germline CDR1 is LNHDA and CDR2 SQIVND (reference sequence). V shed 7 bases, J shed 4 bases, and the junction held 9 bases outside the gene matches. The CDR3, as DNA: TGTGCCAGTATCTCAGCTAGCGGGGCCTCAGATACGCAGTATTTT. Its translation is CASISASGASDTQYF.